Presented here are 26 T cell receptor beta chains from one specimen sequenced in a study of CD8 T cells in Susac syndrome. Reverse transcription of roughly 0.45 to 1 ug RNA used random hexamers. TCRdb passed the immunoSEQ multiplex PCR reads through MiXCR, listing each CDR3 protein once. The sample lists some 300,000 distinct CDR3 sequences; around 84% were seen once. Sequencing was performed on CD8+ T cells from PBMCs. These receptors all stem from a human donor with multiple sclerosis.

This clonotype occurred once. CDR3 nucleotide sequence: TGTGCCAGTAGTATAGACCAGGAAGGCTCGAATGAGCAGTTCTTC. This codes for CASSIDQEGSNEQFF. This chain links TRBV19 with TRBJ2-1; D remains ambiguous. Trimming pared 0 bases from V and 7 bases from J, leaving 13 bases between. Germline CDR1 and CDR2: LNHDA and SQIVND (reference sequence). This CDR3 contains 15 residues.

The CDR3 nucleotides read TGTGCCAGCAGCTTCCCCCGGGACAGGGTATACGGAAACATTCAGTACTTC. Protein product: CASSFPRDRVYGNIQYF. The J gene is TRBJ2-4, the V gene TRBV7-9; 9 bases align to TRBD1. The ends lost 3 bases at V and 6 bases at J; junction bases unmatched: 12. Germline-derived CDR1 and CDR2 are SEHNR and FQNEAQ (reference sequence). The CDR3 runs to 17 residues. The full variable domain, with the rest looked up from reference TRBV7-9 and TRBJ2-4, is DTGVSQNPRHKITKRGQNVTFRCDPISEHNRLYWYRQTLGQGPEFLTYFQNEAQLEKSRLLSDRFSAERPKGSFSTLEIQRTEQGDSAMYLCASSFPRDRVYGNIQYFGAGTRLSVL.

This sequence joins TRBV27 and TRBJ1-5; D unresolved. The CDR3 extends over 11 amino acids. CDR1 and CDR2 from the germline V gene are MNHEY and SMNVEV (reference sequence). The V and J ends lost 5 bases and 7 bases respectively, with 6 bases between them. The DNA of the CDR3 is TGTGCCAGCAGTGGCGGGCAGCCCCAGCATTTT. Protein product: CASSGGQPQHF.

The V gene is TRBV29-1, the J gene TRBJ1-5; perhaps TRBD1 as D (5 bases). The CDR3 covers 14 residues. CDR1 and CDR2 from the germline V gene are SQVTM and ANQGSEA. V lost 2 bases, J lost 2 bases, and 10 bases lay in between. CDR3 sequence (DNA): TGCAGCGTTGAAACGGGGCTGGGCAATCAGCCCCAGCATTTT. This translates into CSVETGLGNQPQHF.

The chain employs TRBV11-2 and TRBJ1-6; D is unresolved. Germline V gene sequence: CDR1 SGHAT, CDR2 FQNNGV. The CDR3 is 13 residues long. V lost 9 bases and J lost 4, with 10 bases in between. The CDR3 sequence: CASRTRYNSPLHF. The DNA of the CDR3 is TGTGCCAGTCGTACACGGTATAATTCACCCCTCCACTTT.

This chain connects TRBV20-1 to TRBJ1-2; D perhaps matches TRBD1 (5 bases). The V and J ends lost 3 bases and 8 bases respectively, with 10 bases between them. The CDR3 is 11 residues long. Per germline, CDR1 DFQATT and CDR2 SNEGSKA (reference sequence). CDR3 sequence: CSAREGEGYTF. CDR3 coding DNA: TGCAGTGCTAGGGAAGGGGAGGGCTACACCTTC.

V is TRBV27 and J is TRBJ2-1; D might be TRBD1 (6 bases). Trimming took 3 bases from V and 4 from J, leaving 13 bases between them. Germline V lookup: CDR1 MNHEY, CDR2 SMNVEV (reference sequence). There are 15 residues in the CDR3. In nucleotides, the CDR3 is TGTGCCAGCAGTTTGTCTACCACAGGGTACAATGAGCAGTTCTTC. Its translation is CASSLSTTGYNEQFF.

The chain links TRBV27 to TRBJ2-2, with D tentatively TRBD1 (5 bases). This CDR3 comprises 17 residues. Between the trimmed V and J ends, which lost 4 bases and 0 bases, there was a span of 15 bases. Germline V gene lookup returns CDR1 MNHEY and CDR2 SMNVEV (reference sequence). The CDR3 here is CASSYIAGRTNTGELFF. The CDR3, as DNA: TGTGCCAGCAGTTATATAGCAGGGCGAACGAACACCGGGGAGCTGTTTTTT.

The chain carries TRBV6-5 and TRBJ1-1, with unresolved D. Deletions cut 7 bases from V and 2 bases from J, with 17 bases between. The CDR3 is 15 amino acids. Germline V gene lookup returns CDR1 MNHEY and CDR2 SVGAGI. CDR3 amino acids: CASTARGFSNTEAFF. CDR3 DNA: TGTGCCAGCACCGCGCGGGGATTTAGCAACACTGAAGCTTTCTTT.

The rearrangement joins TRBV29-1 to TRBJ2-6; D gene unclear. Trimming shortened V by 1 base and J by 0 bases, and 4 bases separated the two germline ends. The CDR3 has 14 residues. Germline V CDR1 and CDR2: SQVTM, ANQGSEA. The CDR3 region is CSVEGGSGANVLTF. CDR3 sequence (DNA): TGCAGCGTTGAAGGGGGCTCTGGGGCCAACGTCCTGACTTTC.

The chain combines TRBV12-3 or TRBV12-4 with TRBJ2-1; 11 nucleotides align to TRBD1. The CDR3 consists of 15 residues. Losses at the gene ends were 3 bases for V and 9 bases for J; bases not matched to a gene: 7. Here the CDR3 DNA reads TGTGCCAGCAGTTTTACGCCCGGGACAGGGGGTGAGCAGTTCTTC. Translating it yields CASSFTPGTGGEQFF.

The V and J genes are TRBV10-3 and TRBJ1-1; possible D gene TRBD1, 5 bases. Germline loops: CDR1 ENHRY, CDR2 SYGVKD. This CDR3 is 14 amino acids long. Trimming took off 5 bases at V and 1 base at J, with 11 bases between the two ends. CDR3 coding DNA: TGTGCCATCAGTCTCTCCCAGGGGAACACTGAAGCTTTCTTT. Its translation is CAISLSQGNTEAFF.

The chain joins TRBV28 to TRBJ1-1; D gene ambiguous. The V gene lost 5 bases and the J gene lost 7 bases, with 8 bases spanning the gap. Per germline, CDR1 MDHEN and CDR2 SYDVKM. The CDR3 is 11 amino acids. This CDR3 reads CASSPQVEAFF. The CDR3 coding sequence is TGTGCCAGCAGTCCCCAGGTTGAAGCTTTCTTT.

V is TRBV4-1 and J is TRBJ2-7; unclear D gene. V was shortened by 1 base and J by 6 bases, with 4 bases between the two germline ends. There are 11 residues in the CDR3. The germline CDR1 and CDR2 sequences are MGHRA and YSYEKL. The CDR3 DNA is TGCGCCAGCAGCCAAGCCTCCGAGCAGTACTTC. Protein: CASSQASEQYF.

This chain joins TRBV5-5 and TRBJ1-4; D is ambiguous. Germline values: CDR1 SGHKS, CDR2 YYEKEE (reference sequence). With 0 bases removed from V and 0 bases from J, the gap between germline ends came to 9 bases. The CDR3 is 16 residues long. The CDR3 sequence: CASSLDPLATNEKLFF. DNA of the CDR3: TGTGCCAGCAGCTTGGATCCTTTAGCAACTAATGAAAAACTGTTTTTT.

The J gene is TRBJ1-5, the V gene TRBV9; D may be TRBD1 (6 bases). Trimming pared 2 bases from V and 3 bases from J, leaving 12 bases between. Germline V gene data show CDR1 as SGDLS and CDR2 as YYNGEE. The CDR3 has 15 residues. This CDR3 is CASSVGGALNQPQHF. CDR3 in DNA: TGTGCCAGCAGCGTGGGGGGCGCACTCAATCAGCCCCAGCATTTT.

The chain has TRBV2 and TRBJ2-1; TRBD2 aligns across 8 bases. Germline V gives CDR1 SNHLY, CDR2 FYNNEI. The CDR3 extends over 14 amino acids. V was pared by 3 bases and J by 6 bases, with 4 bases of the junction left unmatched. The CDR3 protein is CASSDSGRANEQFF. CDR3 in DNA: TGTGCCAGCAGTGACAGCGGGAGAGCCAATGAGCAGTTCTTC. The full variable domain, completed using reference TRBV2 and TRBJ2-1, is EPEVTQTPSHQVTQMGQEVILRCVPISNHLYFYWYRQILGQKVEFLVSFYNNEISEKSEIFDDQFSVERPDGSNFTLKIRSTKLEDSAMYFCASSDSGRANEQFFGPGTRLTVL.

The rearrangement links TRBV5-1 to TRBJ1-2; D possibly corresponds to TRBD1 (6 bases). From germline, CDR1 is SGHRS and CDR2 YFSETQ. The CDR3 covers 16 residues. Trimming left V 1 base short and J 0 bases short, with 13 bases between. The DNA for the CDR3 is TGCGCCAGCAGCTTGAAATACAGGGTTCCTAACTATGGCTACACCTTC. Residues: CASSLKYRVPNYGYTF.

This sequence joins TRBV9 and TRBJ1-2, with 9 bases matching TRBD1. CDR3 length: 12 residues. Losses at the gene ends were 4 bases for V and 6 bases for J; bases not matched to a gene: 1. Germline CDR1 and CDR2: SGDLS and YYNGEE. The CDR3 sequence is CASSTGGNGYTF. DNA of the CDR3: TGTGCCAGCAGCACAGGGGGCAATGGCTACACCTTC.

V gene TRBV28 combines with J gene TRBJ2-7; either TRBD1 or TRBD2 may fit D (5 bases each). The germline V gene encodes CDR1 MDHEN and CDR2 SYDVKM. V was cut by 2 bases and J by 2 bases, with 10 bases left in between. There are 14 residues in the CDR3. The CDR3 DNA follows: TGTGCCAGCAGTTTAAATGGGGACGCCTACGAGCAGTACTTC. It yields the protein CASSLNGDAYEQYF.

The rearrangement joins TRBV20-1 to TRBJ2-7; tentatively, D is TRBD2 (6 bases). The germline V gene has CDR1 DFQATT and CDR2 SNEGSKA (reference sequence). The length of the CDR3 is 14 residues. The V and J ends lost 1 base and 4 bases respectively, with 14 bases between them. The CDR3 DNA reads as TGCAGTGCTAGAGGCAGGGCTAGCGCGTACGAGCAGTACTTC. The encoded protein is CSARGRASAYEQYF.

This clonotype came up once. The chain links TRBV27 to TRBJ2-1; TRBD2 aligns across 7 bases. CDR3 length: 16 residues. V dropped 6 bases and J dropped 2; count of bases not matched to a gene: 10. Germline V lookup: CDR1 MNHEY, CDR2 SMNVEV (reference sequence). The CDR3 DNA sequence: TGTGCCAGCAGGGGGGGGATAGCTTTTACCTACAATGAGCAGTTCTTC. Translated: CASRGGIAFTYNEQFF.

This chain links TRBV10-3 with TRBJ2-3, with TRBD2 identical over 8 bases. The CDR3 length is 13 residues. Germline V gene sequence: CDR1 ENHRY, CDR2 SYGVKD. V was pared by 10 bases and J by 5 bases, with 8 bases of the junction left unmatched. CDR3 DNA: TGTGCCAGTTCTGAGCGGGAGTTAGATACGCAGTATTTT. Translated: CASSERELDTQYF.

V gene TRBV6-5 combines with J gene TRBJ1-2, with TRBD1 as a possible D gene (6 bases). CDR1 and CDR2 (germline): MNHEY, SVGAGI. There are 13 residues in the CDR3. Between the trimmed V and J ends, which lost 5 bases and 5 bases, there was a span of 12 bases. The CDR3 loop is CASSRTDRYGYTF. CDR3 sequence (DNA): TGTGCCAGCAGTCGGACAGATCGGTATGGCTACACCTTC.

This chain uses TRBV5-6 with TRBJ1-2; maybe TRBD1 (6 bases). CDR1 is SGHDT, CDR2 YYEEEE, per germline. The CDR3 runs 16 residues. V was shortened by 4 bases and J by 2 bases, with 18 bases between the two germline ends. Here the CDR3 reads CASSGSADSWNYGYTF. CDR3 nucleotides: TGTGCCAGCAGCGGATCCGCGGACAGCTGGAACTATGGCTACACCTTC.

The V call is TRBV7-2, the J call TRBJ2-1; D ambiguous. The ends were cut back, 3 bases at V and 2 bases at J, with 11 bases in the middle. Germline V gives CDR1 SGHTA, CDR2 FQGNSA. CDR3 size: 15 residues. Written as DNA, the CDR3 is TGTGCCAGCAGCTTTGTGAGCGTAACCTACAATGAGCAGTTCTTC. As protein: CASSFVSVTYNEQFF. Variable domain in full (rest from reference TRBV7-2 and TRBJ2-1): GAGVSQSPSNKVTEKGKDVELRCDPISGHTALYWYRQSLGQGLEFLIYFQGNSAPDKSGLPSDRFSAERTGGSVSTLTIQRTQQEDSAVYLCASSFVSVTYNEQFFGPGTRLTVL.